This is a list of T cell receptor beta chains from one sample in a study of T cell changes during pregnancy in multiple sclerosis. The table came from immunoSEQ multiplex PCR; TCRdb's copy has only in-frame clones and leaves some out. The profile shows roughly 80,000 clones, around nine tenths of them singletons. This specimen consisted of peripheral blood, obtained before pregnancy. These receptors were obtained from a female donor with multiple sclerosis, enrolled in a pregnancy study. Both conserved end residues are part of each CDR3. The order of the fields is V gene, J gene, clone size, D gene, CDR3 protein, CDR3 DNA. A D gene is named only where the DNA matches it firmly. Expanded clones get a size class; other rows say once, few or many, or leave the size out.

v_call: TRBV5-1
j_call: TRBJ2-7
clone_size: NA
d_call: TRBD1
cdr3_aa: CASSTPGQAYEQYF
cdr3_nt: TGCGCCAGCAGTACCCCGGGACAGGCCTACGAGCAGTACTTC

v_call: TRBV7-9
j_call: TRBJ1-6
clone_size: NA
d_call: TRBD1
cdr3_aa: CASSSIRQGLNSPLHF
cdr3_nt: TGTGCCAGCAGCTCTATAAGACAGGGCCTAAATTCACCCCTCCACTTT

v_call: TRBV5-4
j_call: TRBJ2-1
clone_size: NA
d_call: TRBD2
cdr3_aa: CASSLSGASSYNEQFF
cdr3_nt: TGTGCCAGCAGTCTTAGCGGGGCAAGCTCCTACAATGAGCAGTTCTTC

v_call: TRBV6-6
j_call: TRBJ1-4
clone_size: NA
d_call: NA
cdr3_aa: CASSYYASSTNEKLFF
cdr3_nt: TGTGCCAGCAGTTACTACGCAAGCTCAACTAATGAAAAACTGTTTTTT

v_call: TRBV27
j_call: TRBJ1-5
clone_size: NA
d_call: NA
cdr3_aa: CASSLWGPVGNQPQHF
cdr3_nt: TGTGCCAGCAGTTTATGGGGCCCGGTGGGCAATCAGCCCCAGCATTTT

v_call: TRBV7-3
j_call: TRBJ1-1
clone_size: NA
d_call: TRBD1
cdr3_aa: CASSLNLQGASEAFF
cdr3_nt: TGTGCCAGCAGCTTAAATCTCCAGGGGGCCAGTGAAGCTTTCTTT

v_call: TRBV4-3
j_call: TRBJ2-3
clone_size: few
d_call: NA
cdr3_aa: CASSQDMIGADTQYF
cdr3_nt: TGCGCCAGCAGCCAAGACATGATAGGGGCAGATACGCAGTATTTT

v_call: TRBV7-6
j_call: TRBJ2-3
clone_size: NA
d_call: NA
cdr3_aa: CASTSRRGVLDTQYF
cdr3_nt: TGTGCCAGCACGTCTCGCCGCGGGGTACTAGATACGCAGTATTTT

v_call: TRBV4-1
j_call: TRBJ2-5
clone_size: NA
d_call: NA
cdr3_aa: CASSQAGVRRETQYF
cdr3_nt: TGCGCCAGCAGCCAAGCCGGGGTTCGAAGAGAGACCCAGTACTTC

v_call: TRBV15
j_call: TRBJ2-1
clone_size: NA
d_call: TRBD1
cdr3_aa: CATSRAGTGGINNEQFF
cdr3_nt: TGTGCCACCAGCAGAGCCGGGACAGGGGGGATCAACAATGAGCAGTTCTTC

v_call: TRBV7-2
j_call: TRBJ2-5
clone_size: NA
d_call: TRBD2
cdr3_aa: CASSWDYQETQYF
cdr3_nt: TGTGCCAGCAGCTGGGACTATCAAGAGACCCAGTACTTC

v_call: TRBV5-1
j_call: TRBJ2-5
clone_size: NA
d_call: NA
cdr3_aa: CASSLIGGGGETQYF
cdr3_nt: TGCGCCAGCAGCCTAATTGGGGGAGGGGGAGAGACCCAGTACTTC

v_call: TRBV15
j_call: TRBJ2-3
clone_size: NA
d_call: NA
cdr3_aa: CATSSQGTDTQYF
cdr3_nt: TGTGCCACCAGCAGTCAGGGCACAGATACGCAGTATTTT

v_call: TRBV5-6
j_call: TRBJ2-1
clone_size: NA
d_call: NA
cdr3_aa: CASEVSRESVQFF
cdr3_nt: TGTGCCAGTGAGGTGTCCAGGGAAAGTGTGCAGTTCTTC

v_call: TRBV28
j_call: TRBJ2-3
clone_size: NA
d_call: NA
cdr3_aa: CASSSGPLPNTQYF
cdr3_nt: TGTGCCAGCAGTTCAGGCCCCCTTCCGAATACGCAGTATTTT

v_call: TRBV19
j_call: TRBJ1-4
clone_size: NA
d_call: NA
cdr3_aa: CASSIDTRKLFF
cdr3_nt: TGTGCCAGTAGTATAGATACAAGAAAACTGTTTTTT

v_call: TRBV5-6
j_call: TRBJ2-1
clone_size: NA
d_call: NA
cdr3_aa: CASSAGQIYNEQFF
cdr3_nt: TGTGCCAGCAGCGCGGGACAGATATACAATGAGCAGTTCTTC

v_call: TRBV6-1
j_call: TRBJ1-2
clone_size: NA
d_call: NA
cdr3_aa: CASRGAANYGYTF
cdr3_nt: TGTGCCAGCCGGGGGGCGGCTAACTATGGCTACACCTTC

v_call: TRBV19
j_call: TRBJ1-6
clone_size: NA
d_call: TRBD1
cdr3_aa: CASSLIWDRDESPLHF
cdr3_nt: TGTGCCAGTAGTTTAATATGGGACAGGGATGAGTCACCCCTCCACTTT

v_call: TRBV5-4
j_call: TRBJ2-5
clone_size: NA
d_call: TRBD2
cdr3_aa: CASSAGALAGKETQYF
cdr3_nt: TGTGCCAGCAGCGCAGGCGCACTAGCGGGGAAAGAGACCCAGTACTTC

v_call: TRBV6-6
j_call: TRBJ2-7
clone_size: NA
d_call: NA
cdr3_aa: CASSYMGYYEQYF
cdr3_nt: TGTGCCAGCAGTTATATGGGCTACTACGAGCAGTACTTC

v_call: TRBV7-6
j_call: TRBJ1-3
clone_size: NA
d_call: NA
cdr3_aa: CASSSRKGSSGNTIYF
cdr3_nt: TGTGCCAGCAGCTCCCGTAAGGGGTCTTCTGGAAACACCATATATTTT

v_call: TRBV4-1
j_call: TRBJ2-5
clone_size: NA
d_call: TRBD2
cdr3_aa: CASSQSGLAGLETQYF
cdr3_nt: TGCGCCAGCAGCCAGTCGGGACTAGCGGGGCTGGAGACCCAGTACTTC

v_call: TRBV5-1
j_call: TRBJ2-2
clone_size: NA
d_call: TRBD1
cdr3_aa: CASRPGQGYTGELFF
cdr3_nt: TGCGCCAGCAGGCCGGGACAGGGGTACACCGGGGAGCTGTTTTTT

v_call: TRBV2
j_call: TRBJ2-1
clone_size: once
d_call: TRBD1
cdr3_aa: CASHATGTGDNEQFF
cdr3_nt: TGTGCCAGCCACGCTACCGGGACAGGGGACAATGAGCAGTTCTTC

v_call: TRBV9
j_call: TRBJ1-2
clone_size: once
d_call: NA
cdr3_aa: CASSVAQGSGNYGYTF
cdr3_nt: TGTGCCAGCAGCGTAGCCCAGGGGTCAGGTAACTATGGCTACACCTTC